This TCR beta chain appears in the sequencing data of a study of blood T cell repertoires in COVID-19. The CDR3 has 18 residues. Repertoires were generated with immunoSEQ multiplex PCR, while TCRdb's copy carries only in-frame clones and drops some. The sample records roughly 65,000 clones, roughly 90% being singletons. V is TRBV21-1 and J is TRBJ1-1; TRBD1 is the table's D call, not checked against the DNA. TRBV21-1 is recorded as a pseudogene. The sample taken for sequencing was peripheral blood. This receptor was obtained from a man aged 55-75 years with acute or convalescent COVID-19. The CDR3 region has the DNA TGTGCCAGCAGCAAAGCCCCGGAGGGGACAGGGGAGAACACTGAAGCTTTCTTT. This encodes CASSKAPEGTGENTEAFF.